Following are 7 T cell receptor beta chains from one sample sequenced in a study of OX40 agonist ivuxolimab in advanced cancers. Data came from immunoSEQ multiplex PCR; TCRdb stores just in-frame clones and leaves some out. The data hold some 80,000 clones, with approximately 95% observed a single time. The starting material was CD4+ or CD8+ T cells sorted from blood, obtained in a trial of the OX40 agonist ivuxolimab. The receptor source for this set is an adult with an advanced solid tumor such as melanoma, head and neck, liver or kidney cancer.

This chain connects TRBV4-3 to TRBJ2-1, with 10 bases that match TRBD1. The germline CDR1 and CDR2 sequences are LGHNA and YSLEER. The trim removed 0 bases at V and 5 bases at J, leaving 10 bases unmatched. This CDR3 spans 18 amino acids. The DNA of the CDR3 is TGCGCCAGCAGCCAAGATTCCCCCACGACAGGGGGCCACAATGAGCAGTTCTTC. Residues: CASSQDSPTTGGHNEQFF.

CDR3 amino acids: CASKEEAGFRYVGGDTQYF. In DNA form, the CDR3 reads TGTGCCAGCAAGGAGGAAGCGGGATTTCGGTATGTCGGAGGAGATACGCAGTATTTT. V gene TRBV27 combines with J gene TRBJ2-3; 7 bases are shared with TRBD2. CDR1 is MNHEY and CDR2 is SMNVEV in the germline V gene (reference sequence). The CDR3 has 19 residues. V trimming: 7 bases; J trimming: 5 bases; junction bases outside the gene matches: 24.

V gene TRBV27 combines with J gene TRBJ2-6; tentatively, D is TRBD2 (5 bases). CDR3 size: 16 residues. Trimming removed 8 bases from V and 0 bases from J, with 14 bases in between. CDR1 and CDR2 (germline): MNHEY, SMNVEV (reference sequence). DNA for the CDR3: TGTGCCAGCGGAGGAATAGTGACCTCTGGGGCCAACGTCCTGACTTTC. It yields the protein CASGGIVTSGANVLTF.

A note on this clone: At one end the junction does not follow the germline gene, possibly because of a read error. The genes are TRBV18 and TRBJ1-1; 8 positions match TRBD1. Germline-derived CDR1 and CDR2 are KGHSH and LQKENI. The CDR3 has 18 residues. The CDR3 reads CASSPPFRTGRGPTEAFF. The CDR3 nucleotides read TGTGCCAGCTCACCACCGTTTCGGACAGGGCGGGGGCCAACTGAGGCTTTCTTT.

This clone was observed a single time. The rearrangement joins TRBV2 to TRBJ2-1, with 7 bases that match TRBD1. The V and J ends lost 4 bases and 9 bases, in that order; junction bases with no gene match: 6. Germline V CDR1 and CDR2: SNHLY, FYNNEI. This CDR3 has 13 residues. DNA for the CDR3: TGTGCCAGCAGTGCCGGGACAGTCTCTGAGCAGTTCTTC. Amino acid sequence: CASSAGTVSEQFF.

The chain has TRBV4-1 and TRBJ2-7, with 8 bases aligning to TRBD2. The CDR3 is made up of 15 amino acids. Germline V gene sequence: CDR1 MGHRA, CDR2 YSYEKL. Trimming removed 4 bases from V and 2 bases from J; junction bases left unmatched: 7. The CDR3, as DNA: TGCGCCAGCAGCCTCAAGATGCGGGGGGCCTACGAGCAGTACTTC. It specifies CASSLKMRGAYEQYF.

J is TRBJ1-2 and V is TRBV28, with D perhaps matching TRBD1 (5 bases). CDR3 size: 16 residues. Per germline, CDR1 MDHEN and CDR2 SYDVKM. With 4 bases removed from V and 3 bases from J, the gap between germline ends came to 18 bases. The CDR3 reads CASSSLFSDSHYGYTF. CDR3 nucleotides: TGTGCCAGCAGTTCCCTCTTTTCAGACAGCCACTATGGCTACACCTTC.